This T cell receptor (beta chain) stems from a study of blood T cell repertoires in COVID-19. Study details: Nucleic acid was either cDNA or gDNA, and it came from T cells, B-cell-depleted T cells, or PBMCs.

Two negative PCRs, clearance, or symptom resolution characterized the recovered Cohort 3 donors. Source study methods: By means of reference gene primer amplification, nucleated cell counts were estimated. TCRdb's table, derived via immunoSEQ multiplex PCR, lists solely in-frame clones and lacks some. Clonal size and the V and J genes are those of that table, whereas D and trimming came from the DNA. Of approximately 400,000 clones in the sample, 88% were seen once. The receptor was derived from a young woman who had recovered from COVID-19. Sequencing used PBMCs or T cells enriched from blood (not recorded which).

CDR3 residues: CASSRAVTTGEAFF. The CDR3 DNA reads as TGTGCCAGCAGCAGAGCGGTGACGACCGGTGAAGCTTTCTTT. The genes are TRBV5-8 and TRBJ1-1; D not resolved. Germline lookup yields CDR1 SGHTS and CDR2 YDEGEE. V was shortened by 4 bases and J by 7 bases, with 17 bases between the two germline ends. The CDR3 contains 14 residues. Full variable domain (remainder filled in from reference TRBV5-8 and TRBJ1-1): EAGVTQSPTHLIKTRGQQATLRCSPISGHTSVYWYQQALGLGLQFLLWYDEGEERNRGNFPPRFSGRQFPNYSSELNVNALELEDSALYLCASSRAVTTGEAFFGQGTRLTVV.